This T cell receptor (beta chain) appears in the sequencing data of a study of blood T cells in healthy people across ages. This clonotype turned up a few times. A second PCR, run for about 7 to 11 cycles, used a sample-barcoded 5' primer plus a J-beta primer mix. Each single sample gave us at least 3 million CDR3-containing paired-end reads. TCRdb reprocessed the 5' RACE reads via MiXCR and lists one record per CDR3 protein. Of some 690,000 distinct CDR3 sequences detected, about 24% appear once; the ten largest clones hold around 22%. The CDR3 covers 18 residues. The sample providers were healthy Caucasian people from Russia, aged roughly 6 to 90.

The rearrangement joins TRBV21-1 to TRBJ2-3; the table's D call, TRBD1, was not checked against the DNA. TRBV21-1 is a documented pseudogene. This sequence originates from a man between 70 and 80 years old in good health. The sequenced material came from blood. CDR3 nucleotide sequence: TGTGCCAGCAGCAAAGGATGTTGGGGGGCCTGTTTAACAGATACGCAGTATTTT. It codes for CASSKGCWGACLTDTQYF.